The 29 T cell receptor beta chains presented below share a single source sample, sequenced in a study of OX40 agonist ivuxolimab in advanced cancers. The table came from immunoSEQ multiplex PCR; TCRdb's copy has only in-frame clones and leaves some out. Here the sample spans 71,000 or so clones, approximately 93% being singletons. Material: CD4+ or CD8+ T cells sorted from blood, obtained in a trial of the OX40 agonist ivuxolimab. The origin of the receptors is an adult with an advanced solid tumor such as melanoma, head and neck, liver or kidney cancer.

The CDR3: CASRLGRGPTSGANVLTF. In DNA, the CDR3 is TGTGCAAGTCGCTTAGGCAGGGGGCCGACCTCTGGGGCCAACGTCCTGACTTTC. The rearrangement links TRBV12-2 to TRBJ2-6; the D call of TRBD1 is as the table states it, not checked on the DNA. TRBV12-2 is a listed pseudogene. CDR3 size: 18 residues.

The chain links TRBV19 to TRBJ1-3; D is unresolved. The CDR3 has 12 residues. V was pared by 4 bases and J by 7 bases, with 8 bases between. CDR1 is LNHDA and CDR2 is SQIVND in the germline V gene (reference sequence). Here the CDR3 DNA reads TGTGCCAGTAGTACCTTTGGGAACACCATATATTTT. It codes for CASSTFGNTIYF.

The V gene is TRBV30, the J gene TRBJ2-5, with D possibly matching TRBD2 (6 bases). The CDR3 is 12 amino acids. Trimming took 0 bases from V and 4 from J, leaving 6 bases between them. The germline gives CDR1 GTSNPN, CDR2 SVGIG (reference sequence). CDR3 sequence (DNA): TGTGCCTGGAGTGTGGGGGGAGAGACCCAGTACTTC. It translates to CAWSVGGETQYF.

The chain links TRBV25-1 to TRBJ1-1; D remains unclear. This CDR3 contains 13 residues. Germline-derived CDR1 and CDR2 are MGHDK and SYGVNS. V was shortened by 4 bases and J by 6 bases, with 12 bases between the two germline ends. The CDR3 DNA reads TGTGCCAGCAGTGTAGGTATATTTGCTGAAGCTTTCTTT. Protein product: CASSVGIFAEAFF.

The chain couples TRBV28 to TRBJ1-2; no reliable D call. CDR3 size: 12 residues. V was trimmed by 4 bases and J by 3 bases, leaving 6 bases between them. Germline V gene data show CDR1 as MDHEN and CDR2 as SYDVKM. The CDR3, as DNA: TGTGCCAGCAGTTACGGGGACTATGGCTACACCTTC. Translating gives CASSYGDYGYTF.

This chain joins TRBV6-4 and TRBJ2-7; D perhaps matches TRBD1 (6 bases). Trimming left V 6 bases short and J 9 bases short, with 21 bases between. Germline loops: CDR1 MRHNA, CDR2 SNTAGT. CDR3 length: 14 residues. The CDR3 reads CASRSPGHGRGQYF. In nucleotides, the CDR3 is TGTGCCAGCAGGAGTCCGGGACATGGGCGTGGGCAGTACTTC.

The chain has TRBV6-6 and TRBJ2-2; D not certain. CDR1 MNHNY and CDR2 SVGAGI come from the germline V gene (reference sequence). Trimming removed 8 bases from V and 8 bases from J, with 9 bases in between. The CDR3 has 11 amino acids. CDR3 protein: CASGRLGELFF. Written as DNA, the CDR3 is TGTGCCAGCGGGCGACTGGGGGAGCTGTTTTTT.

In nucleotides, the CDR3 is TGTGCCAGCAGCCCTATCACCGTGGGGCAGGGCTACGAGCAGTACTTC. The encoded protein is CASSPITVGQGYEQYF. This rearrangement joins TRBV28 to TRBJ2-7; possible D gene TRBD1, 5 bases. Trimming cost V 6 bases and J 3 bases, with 21 bases left between them. Germline CDR1 reads MDHEN; CDR2 reads SYDVKM. The CDR3 is made up of 16 amino acids.

The V call is TRBV7-6, the J call TRBJ1-3; no clear D gene. The CDR3 contains 13 residues. Germline V gene sequence: CDR1 SGHVS, CDR2 FNYEAQ. Deletions cut 5 bases from V and 4 bases from J, with 9 bases between. This CDR3 is CASSAGGGNTIYF. CDR3 sequence (DNA): TGTGCCAGCAGCGCAGGAGGGGGAAACACCATATATTTT.

This chain uses TRBV18 with TRBJ1-4, with 8 bases identical to TRBD1. This CDR3 has 15 amino acids. V shed 6 bases and J 6 bases; nucleotides not matched to a gene: 9. Germline V lookup: CDR1 KGHSH, CDR2 LQKENI. CDR3 sequence (DNA): TGTGCCAGCTCCCTTAACAGGGGGAAGGATGAAAAACTGTTTTTT. Translating gives CASSLNRGKDEKLFF.

This sequence joins TRBV10-3 and TRBJ2-3; no definite D call. Germline values: CDR1 ENHRY, CDR2 SYGVKD. The CDR3 extends over 14 amino acids. V lost 2 bases and J 4 bases, leaving 10 bases between the germline ends. The CDR3 bases are TGTGCCATCAGTGAGGCTACCCGCGCAGATACGCAGTATTTT. Translated, it gives CAISEATRADTQYF.

The chain couples TRBV7-2 to TRBJ2-3, with 7 bases matching TRBD1. J was trimmed by 2 bases and V by 6 bases; bases with no gene match: 8. This CDR3 is built from 15 residues. Germline CDR1 is SGHTA and CDR2 is FQGNSA. The CDR3 nucleotides read TGTGCCAGCAGTCTATCGGGACAGCTCACAGATACGCAGTATTTT. Its translation is CASSLSGQLTDTQYF.

The sample holds one count of this clone. This chain uses TRBV11-3 with TRBJ2-7; 10 nucleotides match TRBD2. Germline CDR1 SGHNT, CDR2 YENEEA. The CDR3 is 14 amino acids. V lost 5 bases to trimming and J lost 3 bases; unmatched junction nucleotides: 4. The CDR3 sequence: CASSLAGVVYEQYF. Here the CDR3 DNA reads TGTGCCAGCAGCCTAGCGGGGGTGGTCTACGAGCAGTACTTC.

This rearrangement joins TRBV4-1 to TRBJ1-1; TRBD1 is a possible D gene (5 bases). V was shortened by 4 bases and J by 5 bases, with 11 bases between the two germline ends. Germline CDR1 is MGHRA and CDR2 is YSYEKL. There are 13 residues in the CDR3. The CDR3 sequence is CASSRLPGTEAFF. In nucleotides, the CDR3 is TGCGCCAGCAGCCGCCTGCCAGGGACTGAAGCTTTCTTT.

This clone has only one observation. This chain links TRBV5-1 with TRBJ2-7, with 8 bases that match TRBD1. Germline loops: CDR1 SGHRS, CDR2 YFSETQ. J lost 3 bases, V lost 6 bases, and 2 bases had no gene match. The length of the CDR3 is 12 residues. DNA for the CDR3: TGCGCCAGCACCGACAGGGGCTACGAGCAGTACTTC. Encoded protein: CASTDRGYEQYF.

This chain connects TRBV6-1 to TRBJ2-5; no reliable D call. The CDR3 is 11 residues long. The ends were cut back, 6 bases at V and 5 bases at J, with 7 bases in the middle. The V gene's germline CDR1 is MNHNS and CDR2 SASEGT. The CDR3 is CASRRWETQYF. As DNA, the CDR3 is TGTGCCAGCAGGCGTTGGGAGACCCAGTACTTC.

The chain employs TRBV15 and TRBJ1-1; D call uncertain. The CDR3 runs to 14 residues. Germline-derived CDR1 and CDR2 are LNHNV and YYDKDF (reference sequence). Trimming stripped 0 bases from V and 0 bases from J, with 5 bases between. CDR3 DNA: TGTGCCACCAGCAGAGATCTGGTGAACACTGAAGCTTTCTTT. Its translation is CATSRDLVNTEAFF.

This chain uses TRBV10-3 with TRBJ2-3; D not resolved. The CDR3 runs to 11 residues. The V gene's germline CDR1 is ENHRY and CDR2 SYGVKD. The V and J ends lost 6 bases and 5 bases respectively, with 6 bases between them. CDR3 DNA sequence: TGTGCCATCAGCTCCCTAGATACGCAGTATTTT. This sequence encodes CAISSLDTQYF.

The chain joins TRBV10-2 to TRBJ2-1; 9 nucleotides align to TRBD2. The CDR3 spans 16 residues. CDR1 is WSHSY, CDR2 SAAADI, per germline. V shed 6 bases and J 7 bases; nucleotides not matched to a gene: 13. DNA of the CDR3: TGCGCCAGCAGAGACCCCGGACTAGCGATTGAGAATGAGCAGTTCTTC. Translation: CASRDPGLAIENEQFF.

CDR3 protein: CSARTGSRQYF. CDR3 nucleotides: TGCAGTGCTAGAACCGGGAGCCGGCAGTACTTC. J is TRBJ2-7 and V is TRBV20-1; the D gene is possibly TRBD2 (6 bases). CDR1 DFQATT and CDR2 SNEGSKA come from the germline V gene (reference sequence). The CDR3 totals 11 residues. Deletions cut 2 bases from V and 9 bases from J, with 11 bases between.

J is TRBJ2-7 and V is TRBV5-1; 8 bases map to TRBD1. CDR3 length: 16 amino acids. Germline V gives CDR1 SGHRS, CDR2 YFSETQ. The V gene end was trimmed by 4 bases and the J gene end by 3 bases; junction bases not matched to a gene: 12. CDR3 sequence: CASSVTTGTGVYEQYF. As DNA, the CDR3 is TGCGCCAGCAGCGTCACGACCGGGACAGGAGTCTACGAGCAGTACTTC. The entire variable domain, with the rest obtained from reference TRBV5-1 and TRBJ2-7, is as follows: KAGVTQTPRYLIKTRGQQVTLSCSPISGHRSVSWYQQTPGQGLQFLFEYFSETQRNKGNFPGRFSGRQFSNSRSEMNVSTLELGDSALYLCASSVTTGTGVYEQYFGPGTRLTVT.

V is TRBV15 and J is TRBJ2-7; D is ambiguous. The germline V and J ends were trimmed by 0 bases and 1 base, with 13 bases remaining between them. This CDR3 comprises 16 residues. The germline CDR1 and CDR2 sequences are LNHNV and YYDKDF (reference sequence). In DNA form, the CDR3 reads TGTGCCACCAGCAGAGAAATACAGCTTTCTTCCTACGAGCAGTACTTC. This gives the protein CATSREIQLSSYEQYF.

This clone was seen a few times. The gene calls are TRBV5-1 and TRBJ2-5; 14 bases are a match to TRBD2. The V gene end was trimmed by 3 bases and the J gene end by 7 bases; junction bases not matched to a gene: 5. From germline, CDR1 is SGHRS and CDR2 YFSETQ. The CDR3 totals 15 residues. CDR3 bases: TGCGCCAGCAGCTCGACTAGCGGGGGGGCGGGGACCCAGTACTTC. Amino acid sequence: CASSSTSGGAGTQYF.

In its sample, this clone was seen a few times. V usage is TRBV6-5 and J usage is TRBJ2-7, with D unclear. The V end lost 7 bases, the J end lost 5 bases, and 12 bases lay between the germline ends. The CDR3 has 12 amino acids. Germline V gene data show CDR1 as MNHEY and CDR2 as SVGAGI. CDR3 residues: CASKETEDEQYF. The CDR3 region has the DNA TGTGCCAGCAAGGAAACCGAGGACGAGCAGTACTTC.

This chain links TRBV6-5 with TRBJ2-4; 8 bases match TRBD1. Looked up from germline, CDR1 is MNHEY and CDR2 is SVGAGI. With 2 bases clipped from V and 8 bases from J, the junction kept 5 bases outside the gene matches. The CDR3 loop spans 14 amino acids. CDR3 loop: CASSYGYRGDIQYF. The CDR3 DNA reads as TGTGCCAGCAGTTACGGATACAGGGGGGACATTCAGTACTTC.

The chain employs TRBV2 and TRBJ2-3; 9 nucleotides line up with TRBD1. Germline V CDR1 and CDR2: SNHLY, FYNNEI. This CDR3 has 14 amino acids. Trimming at V came to 4 bases and at J to 5 bases, leaving 4 bases not matched to a gene. CDR3 amino acids: CASSAQGAGDTQYF. In nucleotides, the CDR3 is TGTGCCAGCAGTGCACAGGGGGCTGGAGATACGCAGTATTTT.

The chain links TRBV5-1 to TRBJ2-3, with 8 bases that match TRBD2. Germline CDR1 is SGHRS and CDR2 is YFSETQ. The V gene end was trimmed by 5 bases and the J gene end by 2 bases; junction bases not matched to a gene: 7. The CDR3 is 15 amino acids. DNA for the CDR3: TGCGCCAGCAGAAAAGCGGGAGACCTCACAGATACGCAGTATTTT. Protein product: CASRKAGDLTDTQYF. The variable domain in full, completed from reference TRBV5-1 and TRBJ2-3, reads KAGVTQTPRYLIKTRGQQVTLSCSPISGHRSVSWYQQTPGQGLQFLFEYFSETQRNKGNFPGRFSGRQFSNSRSEMNVSTLELGDSALYLCASRKAGDLTDTQYFGPGTRLTVL.

The DNA for the CDR3 is TGTGTTTCGGGGAGGGGAGGAGGCTACACCTTC. Translating it yields CVSGRGGGYTF. V is TRBV27 and J is TRBJ1-2; D might be TRBD1 (5 bases). The CDR3 totals 11 residues. Germline V gene sequence: CDR1 MNHEY, CDR2 SMNVEV (reference sequence).

The chain links TRBV5-1 to TRBJ2-5; D remains ambiguous. Trimming took 2 bases from V and 2 from J, leaving 7 bases between them. Germline V CDR1 and CDR2: SGHRS, YFSETQ. The CDR3 length is 13 residues. CDR3 nucleotides: TGCGCCAGCAGCTTTGGAGTACAAGAGACCCAGTACTTC. As protein: CASSFGVQETQYF.